A single sample gave rise to the 13 T cell receptor beta chains below, sequenced in a study of shared clonotypes between healthy human individuals. Some clones are missing from TCRdb's copy, which holds only in-frame ones; the method was immunoSEQ multiplex PCR. This sample carries around 1.1 million clones, approximately 77% of them seen once, and the ten largest clones take roughly 0.9%. Sequencing input: memory CD4+ T cells from PBMCs. As for subset: CD45RA-negative fraction. These receptors came from a man aged 18 to 30 in good health. Some clones in this sample may be carry-over from other donors' samples.

The V call is TRBV7-8, the J call TRBJ1-3, with no clear D. The CDR3 covers 14 residues. Germline lookup yields CDR1 SGHVS and CDR2 FQNEAQ. Trimming cost V 5 bases and J 8 bases, with 16 bases left between them. The DNA for the CDR3 is TGTGCCAGCAGCCAGGACCGGGCCTCATACACCATATATTTT. Translated, it gives CASSQDRASYTIYF.

A note on this clone: Other DNA sequences in the sample encode the same CDR3. CDR3 coding DNA: TGCAGCGTTGGTCAGACAAATCAGCCCCAGCATTTT. Its translation is CSVGQTNQPQHF. The rearrangement uses TRBV29-1 and TRBJ1-5, with no clear D. The CDR3 loop spans 12 amino acids. V lost 4 bases and J lost 4, with 8 bases in between. From germline, CDR1 is SQVTM and CDR2 ANQGSEA.

This clone was recorded once. A much larger clone sits a single nucleotide away, making a read error possible. The same CDR3 is also encoded by other DNA sequences in this sample. The chain has TRBV6-5 and TRBJ1-1; D not resolved. Trimming took off 6 bases at V and 1 base at J, with 9 bases between the two ends. This CDR3 has 13 amino acids. CDR1 MNHEY and CDR2 SVGAGI come from the germline V gene. CDR3 nucleotides: TGTGCCAGCAGCTGGAACGGGAACACTGAAGCTTTCTTT. Residues: CASSWNGNTEAFF.

This sequence joins TRBV7-2 and TRBJ2-2; 10 bases line up with TRBD1. V dropped 5 bases and J dropped 3; count of bases not matched to a gene: 6. CDR3 length: 16 residues. Germline V gene lookup returns CDR1 SGHTA and CDR2 FQGNSA. Written as DNA, the CDR3 is TGTGCCAGCAGCCCGAGGACAGGGGGGTACACCGGGGAGCTGTTTTTT. It yields the protein CASSPRTGGYTGELFF.

This clone was found once. CDR3 DNA sequence: TGCGCCAGCAGCCAAGATGGAAGCCTAGCGGGGAACACAGATACGCAGTATTTT. Its protein product is CASSQDGSLAGNTDTQYF. The J gene is TRBJ2-3, the V gene TRBV4-3, with 9 bases that match TRBD2. The CDR3 is made up of 18 amino acids. Looked up from germline, CDR1 is LGHNA and CDR2 is YSLEER. Trimming removed 0 bases from V and 2 bases from J; junction bases left unmatched: 9.

The table lists this clone with a count of one. V usage is TRBV7-2 and J usage is TRBJ1-5, with unresolved D. Trimming shortened V by 2 bases and J by 9 bases, and 14 bases separated the two germline ends. This CDR3 is 14 amino acids long. Looked up from germline, CDR1 is SGHTA and CDR2 is FQGNSA. This CDR3 reads CASSLYGMARPQHF. The CDR3 bases are TGTGCCAGCAGCTTATACGGCATGGCGCGGCCCCAGCATTTT.

CDR3 DNA sequence: TGTGCCAGCAGGCCGACGGGGTTCGAGCAGTACTTC. The encoded protein is CASRPTGFEQYF. The chain has TRBV28 and TRBJ2-7, with D possibly being TRBD2 (5 bases). This CDR3 region has 12 residues. V was shortened by 6 bases and J by 6 bases, with 12 bases between the two germline ends. Germline lookup yields CDR1 MDHEN and CDR2 SYDVKM.

At least ten counts were recorded for this clone. The same CDR3 arises from other DNA sequences in this sample as well. The genes are TRBV9 and TRBJ2-1; the match to TRBD2 covers 15 bases. V was clipped by 4 bases and J by 7 bases; unmatched bases: 12. The length of the CDR3 is 18 residues. The germline V gene encodes CDR1 SGDLS and CDR2 YYNGEE. DNA for the CDR3: TGTGCCAGCAGCACCCGGACTAGCGGGAGGGCCGGTAGTAATGAGCAGTTCTTC. It yields the protein CASSTRTSGRAGSNEQFF.

This clone was detected only a few times. This same CDR3 is encoded by further DNA sequences in the sample. V is TRBV5-4 and J is TRBJ2-5; 8 nucleotides agree with TRBD2. There are 13 residues in the CDR3. Germline V gene sequence: CDR1 SGHNT, CDR2 YYREEE (reference sequence). After removal of 2 bases from V and 5 bases from J, the junction contained 2 bases not matched to a gene. Written as DNA, the CDR3 is TGTGCCAGCAGCTTAGCGGGAGTGGAGACCCAGTACTTC. Its protein is CASSLAGVETQYF.

The J gene is TRBJ2-3, the V gene TRBV6-1; a possible D gene is TRBD1 (6 bases). The CDR3 is 14 residues long. Germline V gene data show CDR1 as MNHNS and CDR2 as SASEGT. The V end lost 2 bases, the J end lost 1 base, and 7 bases lay between the germline ends. The CDR3 DNA follows: TGTGCCAGCAGTGAAAGGACAGGCACAGATACGCAGTATTTT. The encoded protein is CASSERTGTDTQYF.

Concerning this clone: The junction differs from germline at one of its ends, possibly a read error. CDR3 DNA sequence: TGTGCCAGCAGGGAATTGGCCCCGACCATGAACACTGAAGCTTTCTTT. This translates into CASRELAPTMNTEAFF. The chain employs TRBV25-1 and TRBJ1-1, with unresolved D. Germline values: CDR1 MGHDK, CDR2 SYGVNS. This CDR3 region has 16 residues. The whole variable domain, filled in from reference TRBV25-1 and TRBJ1-1, reads EADIYQTPRYLVIGTGKKITLECSQTMGHDKMYWYQQDPGMELHLIHYSYGVNSTEKGDLSSESTVSRIRTEHFPLTLESARPSHTSQYLCASRELAPTMNTEAFFGQGTRLTVV.

The V gene is TRBV15, the J gene TRBJ2-1, with D hard to call. The germline V gene has CDR1 LNHNV and CDR2 YYDKDF (reference sequence). V was pared by 3 bases and J by 5 bases, with 5 bases between. The CDR3 runs to 12 residues. The CDR3 is CATSRGNNEQFF. CDR3 DNA: TGTGCCACCAGCAGGGGGAACAATGAGCAGTTCTTC.

V is TRBV9 and J is TRBJ2-5; D not resolved. This CDR3 has 13 residues. Germline lookup yields CDR1 SGDLS and CDR2 YYNGEE. With 4 bases removed from V and 3 bases from J, the gap between germline ends came to 10 bases. The CDR3 sequence: CASSQGSKETQYF. CDR3 coding DNA: TGTGCCAGCAGCCAAGGTAGCAAAGAGACCCAGTACTTC. The full variable domain, completed using reference TRBV9 and TRBJ2-5, is DSGVTQTPKHLITATGQRVTLRCSPRSGDLSVYWYQQSLDQGLQFLIQYYNGEERAKGNILERFSAQQFPDLHSELNLSSLELGDSALYFCASSQGSKETQYFGPGTRLLVL.